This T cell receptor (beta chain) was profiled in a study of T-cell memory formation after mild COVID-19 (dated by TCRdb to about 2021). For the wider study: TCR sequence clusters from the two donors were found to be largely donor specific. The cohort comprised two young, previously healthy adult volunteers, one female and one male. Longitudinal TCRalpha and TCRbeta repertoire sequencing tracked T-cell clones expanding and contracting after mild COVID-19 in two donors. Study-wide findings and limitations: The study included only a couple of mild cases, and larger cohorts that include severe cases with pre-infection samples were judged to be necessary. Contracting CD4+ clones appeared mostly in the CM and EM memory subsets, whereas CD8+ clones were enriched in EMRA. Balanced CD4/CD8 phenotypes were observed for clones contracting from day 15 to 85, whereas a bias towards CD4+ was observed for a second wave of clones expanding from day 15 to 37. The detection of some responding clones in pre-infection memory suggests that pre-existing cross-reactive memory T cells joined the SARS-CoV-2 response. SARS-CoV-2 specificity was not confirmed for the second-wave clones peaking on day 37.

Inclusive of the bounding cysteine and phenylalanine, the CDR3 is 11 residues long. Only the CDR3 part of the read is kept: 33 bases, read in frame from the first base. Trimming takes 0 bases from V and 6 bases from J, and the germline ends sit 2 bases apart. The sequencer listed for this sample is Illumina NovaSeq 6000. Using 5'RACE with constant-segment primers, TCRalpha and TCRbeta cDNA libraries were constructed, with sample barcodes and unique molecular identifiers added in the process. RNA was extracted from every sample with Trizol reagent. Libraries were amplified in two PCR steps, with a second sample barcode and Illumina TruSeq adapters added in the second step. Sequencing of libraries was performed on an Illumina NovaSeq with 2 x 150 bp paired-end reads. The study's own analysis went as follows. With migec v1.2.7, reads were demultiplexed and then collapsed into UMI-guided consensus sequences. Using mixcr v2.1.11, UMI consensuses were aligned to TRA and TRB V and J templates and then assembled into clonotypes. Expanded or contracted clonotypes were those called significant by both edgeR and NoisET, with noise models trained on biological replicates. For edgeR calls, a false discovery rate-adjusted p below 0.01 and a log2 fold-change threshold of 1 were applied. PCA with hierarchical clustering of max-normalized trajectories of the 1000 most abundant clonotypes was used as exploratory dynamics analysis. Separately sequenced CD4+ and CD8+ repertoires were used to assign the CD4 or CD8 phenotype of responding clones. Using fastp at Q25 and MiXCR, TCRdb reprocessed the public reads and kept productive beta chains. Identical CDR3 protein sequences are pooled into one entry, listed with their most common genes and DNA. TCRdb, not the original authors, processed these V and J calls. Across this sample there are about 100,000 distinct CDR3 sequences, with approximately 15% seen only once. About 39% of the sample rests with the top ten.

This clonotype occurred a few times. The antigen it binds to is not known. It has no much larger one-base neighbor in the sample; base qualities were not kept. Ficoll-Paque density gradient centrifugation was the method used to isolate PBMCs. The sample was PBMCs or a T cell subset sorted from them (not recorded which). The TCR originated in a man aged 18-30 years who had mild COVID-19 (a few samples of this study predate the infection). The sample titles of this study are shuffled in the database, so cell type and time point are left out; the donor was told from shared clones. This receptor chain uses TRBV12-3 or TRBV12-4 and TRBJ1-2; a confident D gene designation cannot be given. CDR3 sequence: CASSLAHGYTF. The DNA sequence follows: TGTGCCAGCAGTTTAGCGCATGGCTACACCTTC.